The 11 T cell receptor beta chains listed next were all sequenced from one sample in a study of blood T cell repertoires in COVID-19. Sequencing was performed with immunoSEQ multiplex PCR; in TCRdb, only in-frame clones are kept and a portion is missing. The table lists about 68,000 clones, over 60% of them singletons. The source material was peripheral blood. Receptor source: a human donor in a cohort sampled during active COVID-19.

The genes are TRBV19 and TRBJ2-2, with a tentative D call TRBD2 (6 bases). Trimming left V 7 bases short and J 5 bases short, with 11 bases between. The CDR3 spans 13 residues. From germline, CDR1 is LNHDA and CDR2 SQIVND (reference sequence). In DNA, the CDR3 is TGTGCCAGTACAAAGGCGGGGACCGGGGAGCTGTTTTTT. Translation: CASTKAGTGELFF. The full variable domain, with the rest looked up from reference TRBV19 and TRBJ2-2, is DGGITQSPKYLFRKEGQNVTLSCEQNLNHDAMYWYRQDPGQGLRLIYYSQIVNDFQKGDIAEGYSVSREKKESFPLTVTSAQKNPTAFYLCASTKAGTGELFFGEGSRLTVL.

Remarks on this clone: An end of the junction differs from the germline gene, which may be a read error. The V gene is TRBV7-7, the J gene TRBJ2-1; D is undetermined. Germline V gene lookup returns CDR1 SSHAT and CDR2 FNYEAQ (reference sequence). The CDR3 contains 15 residues. The CDR3 loop reads CASSPTQSSYNEQFF. The CDR3 DNA reads as TGTGCTAGCAGCCCGACTCAAAGCTCCTACAATGAGCAGTTCTTC.

The chain joins TRBV6-1 to TRBJ2-7; a weak D match, TRBD1 (5 bases). V lost 0 bases to trimming and J lost 9 bases, with 21 bases between them. The germline CDR1 and CDR2 sequences are MNHNS and SASEGT. CDR3 length: 16 residues. CDR3 coding DNA: TGTGCCAGCAGTGAAGCGGGGCAGCTTCTCATACAGCGGCAGTACTTC. This codes for CASSEAGQLLIQRQYF.

The chain couples TRBV6-5 to TRBJ2-3, with 10 bases aligning to TRBD2. The length of the CDR3 is 15 residues. The germline V gene encodes CDR1 MNHEY and CDR2 SVGAGI. J gave up 4 bases and V 2 bases, and 3 bases lay outside the gene matches. CDR3 coding DNA: TGTGCCAGCAGTTACCAGCGGGGGGGCGCAGATACGCAGTATTTT. Protein sequence: CASSYQRGGADTQYF.

This clone appeared once. The V gene is TRBV28, the J gene TRBJ1-6; tentatively, D is TRBD1 (5 bases). The V gene's germline CDR1 is MDHEN and CDR2 SYDVKM. The CDR3 covers 10 residues. V was clipped by 10 bases and J by 9 bases, with 7 bases between them. The CDR3 is CATGGSPLHF. CDR3 sequence (DNA): TGTGCCACCGGGGGTTCACCCCTCCACTTT.

The V call is TRBV19, the J call TRBJ2-3; a weak D match, TRBD1 (5 bases). CDR1 and CDR2 (germline): LNHDA, SQIVND (reference sequence). V was cut by 3 bases and J by 2 bases, with 15 bases left in between. The CDR3 totals 16 residues. This CDR3 is CASSILGQGFTDTQYF. CDR3 coding DNA: TGTGCCAGTAGTATTCTCGGTCAGGGCTTCACAGATACGCAGTATTTT. The variable domain in full, with the rest retrieved from reference TRBV19 and TRBJ2-3, is DGGITQSPKYLFRKEGQNVTLSCEQNLNHDAMYWYRQDPGQGLRLIYYSQIVNDFQKGDIAEGYSVSREKKESFPLTVTSAQKNPTAFYLCASSILGQGFTDTQYFGPGTRLTVL.

The chain recombines TRBV18 with TRBJ2-2; D may be TRBD2 (6 bases). The CDR3 extends over 15 amino acids. V gave up 4 bases and J gave up 1 base, with 10 bases separating them. CDR1 and CDR2 from the germline V gene are KGHSH and LQKENI. CDR3 sequence reads: CASSLGTWNTGELFF. The CDR3 DNA is TGTGCCAGCTCACTGGGGACTTGGAACACCGGGGAGCTGTTTTTT. The full variable domain, rest sourced from reference TRBV18 and TRBJ2-2, is NAGVMQNPRHLVRRRGQEARLRCSPMKGHSHVYWYRQLPEEGLKFMVYLQKENIIDESGMPKERFSAEFPKEGPSILRIQQVVRGDSAAYFCASSLGTWNTGELFFGEGSRLTVL.

On this clone: Its ends do not fully match the called genes, so a read error is possible. V usage is TRBV29-1 and J usage is TRBJ2-1; D gene uncertain. Germline loops: CDR1 SQVTM, CDR2 ANQGSEA. The CDR3 contains 12 residues. Here the CDR3 DNA reads TGCAGCGTTGATTTCTCTTACAGTGAGCAGTTCTTC. Amino acids: CSVDFSYSEQFF.

Only one count was recorded for this clone. The rearrangement uses TRBV3-1 (or the pseudogene TRBV3-2) and TRBJ2-5; 15 bases agree with TRBD2. Germline V gives CDR1 LGHDT, CDR2 YNNKEL (reference sequence). V lost 3 bases, J lost 5 bases, and 10 bases stayed unmatched. This CDR3 is 18 amino acids long. CDR3 sequence reads: CASSQYVGLAGGMETQYF. CDR3 DNA sequence: TGTGCCAGCAGCCAGTACGTCGGACTAGCGGGAGGGATGGAGACCCAGTACTTC.

This clone has just one count. The gene calls are TRBV30 and TRBJ1-3; D gene uncertain. The germline V and J ends were trimmed by 1 base and 0 bases, with 7 bases remaining between them. The CDR3 loop spans 14 amino acids. Germline-derived CDR1 and CDR2 are GTSNPN and SVGIG (reference sequence). This CDR3 reads CAWSGTSSGNTIYF. The CDR3 DNA follows: TGTGCCTGGAGTGGCACGAGCTCTGGAAACACCATATATTTT.

The chain is built from TRBV9 and TRBJ2-7, with a weak D call TRBD2 (6 bases). The CDR3 extends over 15 amino acids. Trimming cost V 0 bases and J 5 bases, with 15 bases left between them. The germline gives CDR1 SGDLS, CDR2 YYNGEE. CDR3 in DNA: TGTGCCAGCAGCGTAGGCGGGGAAAAAGGTGACGAGCAGTACTTC. It encodes CASSVGGEKGDEQYF.